These 30 T cell receptor beta chains share one sample of origin, sequenced in a study of cytomegalovirus exposure and HLA in healthy donors. With 60 Vbeta and 13 Jbeta primers, the PCR was carried out. Clones were sequenced by immunoSEQ multiplex PCR, and TCRdb holds only the in-frame ones, with some missing. The sample has about 150,000 clones; about three quarters are singletons. Sequenced sample: PBMCs. The receptors originated from a man between 50 and 59 years old in good health and CMV-seropositive.

This clone was seen more than once but under ten times. This chain uses TRBV4-2 with TRBJ2-1; the D gene is possibly TRBD1 (6 bases). CDR1 and CDR2 (germline): LGHNA, YNFKEQ. This CDR3 comprises 16 residues. The V gene lost 5 bases and the J gene lost 0 bases, with 14 bases spanning the gap. The CDR3 region is CASSAMDRSSYNEQFF. The CDR3 nucleotides are TGTGCCAGCAGCGCTATGGACAGAAGCTCCTACAATGAGCAGTTCTTC.

The chain uses TRBV5-1 and TRBJ2-5; the match to TRBD1 covers 11 bases. CDR3 size: 15 residues. V was clipped by 4 bases and J by 4 bases; unmatched bases: 6. Germline V CDR1 and CDR2: SGHRS, YFSETQ. The CDR3 protein is CASSPDRGPIETQYF. DNA for the CDR3: TGCGCCAGCAGCCCGGACAGGGGGCCGATAGAGACCCAGTACTTC.

This chain links TRBV9 with TRBJ1-2, with 11 nucleotides matching TRBD1. J gave up 4 bases and V 0 bases, and 2 bases lay outside the gene matches. The CDR3 extends over 15 amino acids. Germline V gene data show CDR1 as SGDLS and CDR2 as YYNGEE. The CDR3 DNA reads TGTGCCAGCAGCGTAGAGGGGACAGGGGGCTATGGCTACACCTTC. Translated: CASSVEGTGGYGYTF.

In this sample, this clone turned up a few times. The chain links TRBV6-1 to TRBJ1-4, with D possibly matching TRBD1 (6 bases). This CDR3 region has 14 residues. Per germline, CDR1 MNHNS and CDR2 SASEGT. The germline V and J ends were trimmed by 6 bases and 8 bases, with 16 bases remaining between them. The CDR3 DNA follows: TGTGCCAGCAGCCCGGACAGTTCGAAAGAAAAACTGTTTTTT. This translates into CASSPDSSKEKLFF.

The chain uses TRBV25-1 and TRBJ2-5; D gene ambiguous. Matching the DNA end better, TRBJ2-7 makes the J call doubtful. The CDR3 runs 13 residues. The germline gives CDR1 MGHDK, CDR2 SYGVNS. The CDR3 region is CASSEINGYEQYF. CDR3 bases: TGTGCCAGCAGTGAAATAAACGGGTACGAGCAGTACTTC.

This clone was found a few times. V and J are TRBV7-2 and TRBJ1-2; no reliable D call. Trimming stripped 1 base from V and 0 bases from J, with 9 bases between. There are 15 residues in the CDR3. From germline, CDR1 is SGHTA and CDR2 FQGNSA. CDR3 nucleotides: TGTGCCAGCAGCTTAGAGGCGGAGGCTAACTATGGCTACACCTTC. It encodes CASSLEAEANYGYTF.

In DNA form, the CDR3 reads TGTGCCAGCAGCCCCTGGAGCGGGAGCTACGAGCAGTACTTC. Amino acids: CASSPWSGSYEQYF. This sequence joins TRBV7-6 and TRBJ2-7, with 8 bases lining up with TRBD2. Germline V CDR1 and CDR2: SGHVS, FNYEAQ. V dropped 5 bases and J dropped 3; count of bases not matched to a gene: 6. CDR3 size: 14 residues.

The chain combines TRBV7-3 with TRBJ2-1; 9 positions match TRBD2. Germline V gene sequence: CDR1 SGHTA, CDR2 FQGTGA. There are 15 residues in the CDR3. V dropped 5 bases and J dropped 8; count of bases not matched to a gene: 10. The CDR3 is CASSPGSSGNYEQFF. DNA for the CDR3: TGTGCCAGCAGCCCCGGGTCTAGCGGGAACTATGAGCAGTTCTTC.

The chain combines TRBV18 with TRBJ1-1, with a possible D match to TRBD1 (5 bases). Trimming took 3 bases from V and 1 from J, leaving 9 bases between them. CDR3 length equals 14 residues. CDR1 KGHSH and CDR2 LQKENI come from the germline V gene. CDR3 amino acids: CASSPWTQNTEAFF. CDR3 coding DNA: TGTGCCAGCTCACCGTGGACACAGAACACTGAAGCTTTCTTT.

The chain joins TRBV27 to TRBJ2-5, with 9 nucleotides matching TRBD1. This CDR3 has 15 residues. V lost 6 bases and J lost 2; bases outside the gene matches: 7. Germline CDR1 is MNHEY and CDR2 is SMNVEV (reference sequence). The CDR3 spells CASRGTGTGQETQYF. In nucleotides, the CDR3 is TGTGCCAGCAGAGGGACCGGGACAGGGCAAGAGACCCAGTACTTC.

This clone was seen more than once but under ten times. The V and J genes are TRBV28 and TRBJ1-1; D uncertain. The CDR3 runs to 11 residues. Trimming removed 7 bases at V and 1 base at J, with 4 bases between. CDR1 is MDHEN and CDR2 is SYDVKM in the germline V gene. The DNA of the CDR3 is TGTGCCAGCACCTCGAACACTGAAGCTTTCTTT. Its protein is CASTSNTEAFF.

The rearrangement joins TRBV7-9 to TRBJ2-7, with 7 positions matching TRBD2. In germline, CDR1 is SEHNR, CDR2 FQNEAQ (reference sequence). With 4 bases clipped from V and 3 bases from J, the junction kept 6 bases outside the gene matches. The length of the CDR3 is 14 residues. The CDR3 reads CASSSAGTNYEQYF. As DNA, the CDR3 is TGTGCCAGCAGCTCCGCCGGGACTAACTACGAGCAGTACTTC.

Remarks on this clone: At one end, the junction sequence differs from germline, possibly due to a read error. The sample has other DNA sequences that encode this CDR3 too. The rearrangement joins TRBV29-1 to TRBJ2-3, with D perhaps TRBD2 (5 bases). Germline V gene sequence: CDR1 SQVTM, CDR2 ANQGSEA. There are 13 residues in the CDR3. In DNA form, the CDR3 reads TGCAGCGTTGTTTTGAGCGGCACGGGTACGCAATATTTT. It translates to CSVVLSGTGTQYF.

The rearrangement links TRBV11-3 to TRBJ1-1; 7 positions agree with TRBD1. V lost 5 bases, J lost 6 bases, and 6 bases stayed unmatched. The CDR3 contains 13 residues. Germline values: CDR1 SGHNT, CDR2 YENEEA. CDR3 residues: CASSLGTVAEAFF. CDR3 DNA: TGTGCCAGCAGCCTTGGGACAGTAGCTGAAGCTTTCTTT.

The chain links TRBV27 to TRBJ2-2; the match to TRBD1 covers 7 bases. The germline gives CDR1 MNHEY, CDR2 SMNVEV (reference sequence). V lost 5 bases and J lost 9; bases outside the gene matches: 15. The CDR3 is 16 residues long. The CDR3 loop reads CASSRIGTVGGRELFF. For the CDR3, the DNA is TGTGCCAGCAGTCGTATAGGGACAGTCGGCGGTAGGGAGCTGTTTTTT.

The chain couples TRBV27 to TRBJ1-1; D is perhaps TRBD1 (6 bases). Per the germline V gene, CDR1 is MNHEY and CDR2 is SMNVEV (reference sequence). Trimming removed 4 bases at V and 4 bases at J, with 25 bases between. CDR3 length: 18 amino acids. CDR3 sequence reads: CASSSLGMGGGGGTEAFF. The CDR3 DNA sequence: TGTGCCAGCAGTTCTTTGGGGATGGGTGGGGGCGGGGGCACTGAAGCTTTCTTT.

This sequence joins TRBV9 and TRBJ2-3, with D possibly matching TRBD2 (5 bases). From germline, CDR1 is SGDLS and CDR2 YYNGEE. V was clipped by 0 bases and J by 0 bases, with 5 bases between them. The CDR3 consists of 14 residues. CDR3 in amino acids: CASSVGESTDTQYF. The CDR3 coding sequence is TGTGCCAGCAGCGTAGGGGAGAGCACAGATACGCAGTATTTT. Full variable domain (missing parts from reference TRBV9 and TRBJ2-3): DSGVTQTPKHLITATGQRVTLRCSPRSGDLSVYWYQQSLDQGLQFLIQYYNGEERAKGNILERFSAQQFPDLHSELNLSSLELGDSALYFCASSVGESTDTQYFGPGTRLTVL.

This clone was observed a handful of times. The genes are TRBV10-3 and TRBJ1-1; the match to TRBD1 covers 8 bases. The CDR3 has 13 residues. The J segment lost 1 base and the V segment lost 10 bases, leaving 5 bases of the junction unmatched. The germline V gene has CDR1 ENHRY and CDR2 SYGVKD. Here the CDR3 DNA reads TGTGCCACCGGGGACAGGAGGAACACTGAAGCTTTCTTT. Protein: CATGDRRNTEAFF.

This clone occurred a few times. The CDR3 region is CASSRGQGINTEAFF. The CDR3 DNA follows: TGTGCCAGCAGCAGAGGACAGGGGATAAACACTGAAGCTTTCTTT. V and J are TRBV14 and TRBJ1-1; TRBD1 matches 9 bases. This CDR3 is built from 15 residues. CDR1 is SGHDN, CDR2 FVKESK, per germline. Unmatched junction bases numbered 6, after V lost 5 bases and J lost 2 bases.

The chain carries TRBV7-2 and TRBJ2-5; a possible D gene is TRBD2 (6 bases). The CDR3 has 16 amino acids. In germline, CDR1 is SGHTA, CDR2 FQGNSA. Trimming left V 0 bases short and J 5 bases short, with 16 bases between. The CDR3 loop reads CASSLALEPGGETQYF. The DNA of the CDR3 is TGTGCCAGCAGCTTAGCGCTGGAGCCCGGAGGGGAGACCCAGTACTTC.

V gene TRBV5-6 combines with J gene TRBJ1-3; 7 nucleotides match TRBD1. Germline lookup yields CDR1 SGHDT and CDR2 YYEEEE. V gave up 0 bases and J gave up 16 bases; unmatched junction bases: 10. This CDR3 comprises 13 residues. The CDR3 loop reads CASSLGQGLSPYF. CDR3 in DNA: TGTGCCAGCAGCTTGGGACAGGGACTTTCCCCGTATTTT.

The chain joins TRBV11-3 to TRBJ1-1, with 7 nucleotides matching TRBD1. The CDR3 consists of 11 residues. Per germline, CDR1 SGHNT and CDR2 YENEEA. Trimming took 5 bases from V and 9 from J; bases not matched to a gene: 3. The CDR3: CASSPGQQAFF. The CDR3 nucleotides read TGTGCCAGCAGCCCGGGACAGCAAGCTTTCTTT. The variable domain in full, with the rest retrieved from reference TRBV11-3 and TRBJ1-1, is EAGVVQSPRYKIIEKKQPVAFWCNPISGHNTLYWYLQNLGQGPELLIRYENEEAVDDSQLPKDRFSAERLKGVDSTLKIQPAELGDSAVYLCASSPGQQAFFGQGTRLTVV.

The V gene is TRBV11-2, the J gene TRBJ1-2; unclear D gene. This CDR3 contains 17 residues. Germline CDR1 is SGHAT and CDR2 is FQNNGV. V lost 1 base, J lost 7 bases, and 22 bases lay in between. CDR3 DNA sequence: TGTGCCAGCAGCTTAGTCAGGAGGATTTATGGCAAGGGTGGCTACACCTTC. This gives the protein CASSLVRRIYGKGGYTF.

Only a few counts were recorded for this clone. This chain uses TRBV7-2 with TRBJ1-1; 7 bases match TRBD1. This CDR3 contains 15 residues. Trimming cost V 1 base and J 11 bases; bases outside gene matches: 13. CDR1 is SGHTA and CDR2 is FQGNSA in the germline V gene. As DNA, the CDR3 is TGTGCCAGCAGCTTAGGGTTCGGACAGGTAGAAAGGGCTTTCTTT. Translating gives CASSLGFGQVERAFF.

The chain combines TRBV27 with TRBJ1-2, with 8 bases that match TRBD1. With 6 bases clipped from V and 8 bases from J, the junction kept 2 bases outside the gene matches. The CDR3 is made up of 11 amino acids. Germline V gene sequence: CDR1 MNHEY, CDR2 SMNVEV (reference sequence). As DNA, the CDR3 is TGTGCCAGCAGGGCAGGGGGCGGCTACACCTTC. Protein sequence: CASRAGGGYTF.

The V and J genes are TRBV2 and TRBJ2-3; 10 bases are shared with TRBD1. This CDR3 region has 17 residues. V trimming: 6 bases; J trimming: 5 bases; junction bases outside the gene matches: 14. Germline V gives CDR1 SNHLY, CDR2 FYNNEI. The CDR3 DNA follows: TGTGCCAGCAGCACTTCCCGGGACAGGGGTTATGAAGATACGCAGTATTTT. Residues: CASSTSRDRGYEDTQYF.

This chain links TRBV19 with TRBJ2-5; D is perhaps TRBD2 (6 bases). This CDR3 is 16 amino acids long. The V end was cut by 1 base, the J end by 5 bases, with 17 bases between. Germline CDR1 and CDR2: LNHDA and SQIVND (reference sequence). CDR3 region: CASSIGRGLVGETQYF. CDR3 sequence (DNA): TGTGCCAGTAGTATAGGGAGGGGATTGGTGGGGGAGACCCAGTACTTC. The full variable domain, rest sourced from reference TRBV19 and TRBJ2-5, is DGGITQSPKYLFRKEGQNVTLSCEQNLNHDAMYWYRQDPGQGLRLIYYSQIVNDFQKGDIAEGYSVSREKKESFPLTVTSAQKNPTAFYLCASSIGRGLVGETQYFGPGTRLLVL.

The chain combines TRBV5-8 with TRBJ2-2; no firm D call. CDR3 size: 14 residues. V lost 1 base and J lost 1, with 5 bases in between. The V gene's germline CDR1 is SGHTS and CDR2 YDEGEE. Written as DNA, the CDR3 is TGTGCCAGCAGCTTGTTACAGAACACCGGGGAGCTGTTTTTT. Translating it yields CASSLLQNTGELFF.

CDR3 nucleotide sequence: TGTGCCAGCAGCCCCTTTACAGGGAATGGCTACACCTTC. Translating gives CASSPFTGNGYTF. The rearrangement links TRBV6-5 to TRBJ1-2; a possible D gene is TRBD1 (6 bases). The length of the CDR3 is 13 residues. V was shortened by 6 bases and J by 6 bases, with 14 bases between the two germline ends. Germline CDR1 and CDR2: MNHEY and SVGAGI.

The V call is TRBV19, the J call TRBJ2-2, with 7 bases identical to TRBD2. Germline lookup yields CDR1 LNHDA and CDR2 SQIVND (reference sequence). CDR3 size: 14 residues. Germline trimming cut 6 bases from V and 3 bases from J; bases unmatched to any gene: 4. This CDR3 is CASRTSRYTGELFF. CDR3 DNA sequence: TGTGCCAGTAGGACTAGCAGATACACCGGGGAGCTGTTTTTT.